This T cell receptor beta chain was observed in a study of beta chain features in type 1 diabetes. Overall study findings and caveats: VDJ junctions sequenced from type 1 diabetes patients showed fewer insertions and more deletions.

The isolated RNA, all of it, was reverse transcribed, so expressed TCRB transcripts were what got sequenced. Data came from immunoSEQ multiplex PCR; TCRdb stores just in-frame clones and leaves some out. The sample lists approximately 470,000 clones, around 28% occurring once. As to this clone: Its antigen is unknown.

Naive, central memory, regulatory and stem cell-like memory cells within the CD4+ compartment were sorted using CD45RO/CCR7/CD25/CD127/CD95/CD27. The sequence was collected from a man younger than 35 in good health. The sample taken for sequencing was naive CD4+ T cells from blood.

The CDR3 here is CASNPRSGAGANVLTF. CDR3 bases: TGTGCCAGCAACCCGCGATCAGGGGCTGGGGCCAACGTCCTGACTTTC. The chain carries TRBV13 and TRBJ2-6, with a weak D call TRBD1 (6 bases). V was trimmed by 7 bases and J by 2 bases, leaving 15 bases between them. The CDR3 length is 16 residues. Germline CDR1 is PRHDT and CDR2 is FYEKMQ (reference sequence).